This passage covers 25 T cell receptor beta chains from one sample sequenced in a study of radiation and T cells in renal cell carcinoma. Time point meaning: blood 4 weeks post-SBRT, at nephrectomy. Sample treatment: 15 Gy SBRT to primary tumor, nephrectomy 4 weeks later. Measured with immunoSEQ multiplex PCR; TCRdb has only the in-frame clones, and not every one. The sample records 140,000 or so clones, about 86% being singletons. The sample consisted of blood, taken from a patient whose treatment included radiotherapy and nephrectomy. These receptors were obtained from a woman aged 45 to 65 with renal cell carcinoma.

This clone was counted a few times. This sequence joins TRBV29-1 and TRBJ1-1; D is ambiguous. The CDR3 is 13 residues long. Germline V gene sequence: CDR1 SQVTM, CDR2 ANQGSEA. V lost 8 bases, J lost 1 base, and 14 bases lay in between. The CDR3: CSPFSLQNTEAFF. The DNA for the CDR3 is TGCAGCCCCTTCAGTTTACAGAACACTGAAGCTTTCTTT.

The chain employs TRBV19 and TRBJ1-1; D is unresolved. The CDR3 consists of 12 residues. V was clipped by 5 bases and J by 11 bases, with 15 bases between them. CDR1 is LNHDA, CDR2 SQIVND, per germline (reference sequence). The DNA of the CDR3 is TGTGCCAGTAGTGCGCCCCCGGGCGTGGCTTTCTTT. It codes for CASSAPPGVAFF.

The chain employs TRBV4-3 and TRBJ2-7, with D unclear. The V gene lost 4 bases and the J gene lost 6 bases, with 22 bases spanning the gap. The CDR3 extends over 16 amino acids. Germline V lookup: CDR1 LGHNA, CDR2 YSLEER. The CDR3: CASSPEALKTGLEQYF. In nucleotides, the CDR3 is TGCGCCAGCAGCCCAGAGGCGCTGAAAACTGGTCTCGAGCAGTACTTC.

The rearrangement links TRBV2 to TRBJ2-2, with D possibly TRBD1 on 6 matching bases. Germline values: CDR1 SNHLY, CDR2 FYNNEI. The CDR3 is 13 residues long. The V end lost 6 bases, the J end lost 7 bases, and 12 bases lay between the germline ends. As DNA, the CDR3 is TGTGCCAGCAGGCAACCGGACAGCGGGGAGCTGTTTTTT. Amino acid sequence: CASRQPDSGELFF.

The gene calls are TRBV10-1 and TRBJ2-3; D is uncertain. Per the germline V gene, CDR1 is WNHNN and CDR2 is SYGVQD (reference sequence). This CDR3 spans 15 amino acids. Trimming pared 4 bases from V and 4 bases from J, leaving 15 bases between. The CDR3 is CASSAGSEGADTQYF. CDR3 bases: TGCGCCAGCAGTGCCGGCTCAGAAGGAGCAGATACGCAGTATTTT.

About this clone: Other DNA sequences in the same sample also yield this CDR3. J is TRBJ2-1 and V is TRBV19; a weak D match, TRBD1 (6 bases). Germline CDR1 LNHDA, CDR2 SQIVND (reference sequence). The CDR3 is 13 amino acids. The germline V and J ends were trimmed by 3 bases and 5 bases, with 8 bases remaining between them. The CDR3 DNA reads TGTGCCAGTAGTATCGGACAGAACAATGAGCAGTTCTTC. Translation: CASSIGQNNEQFF.

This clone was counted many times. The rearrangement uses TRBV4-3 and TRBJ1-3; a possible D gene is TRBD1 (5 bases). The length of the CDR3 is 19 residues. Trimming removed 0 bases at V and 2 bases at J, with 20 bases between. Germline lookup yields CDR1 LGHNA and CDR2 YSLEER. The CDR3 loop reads CASSQELSNHRHTGNTIYF. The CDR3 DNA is TGCGCCAGCAGCCAAGAATTATCCAACCACAGGCACACTGGAAACACCATATATTTT.

In DNA form, the CDR3 reads TGCGCCAGCAGCTTGGAGGTGGGGCGGGAGATGTTTGGGAGCACAGATACGCAGTATTTT. Translating it yields CASSLEVGREMFGSTDTQYF. The rearrangement joins TRBV5-1 to TRBJ2-3; 7 bases agree with TRBD2. This CDR3 is 20 amino acids long. From germline, CDR1 is SGHRS and CDR2 YFSETQ. Germline trimming cut 0 bases from V and 0 bases from J; bases unmatched to any gene: 16. Based on the CDR3 plus reference TRBV5-1 and TRBJ2-3, the full variable domain is KAGVTQTPRYLIKTRGQQVTLSCSPISGHRSVSWYQQTPGQGLQFLFEYFSETQRNKGNFPGRFSGRQFSNSRSEMNVSTLELGDSALYLCASSLEVGREMFGSTDTQYFGPGTRLTVL.

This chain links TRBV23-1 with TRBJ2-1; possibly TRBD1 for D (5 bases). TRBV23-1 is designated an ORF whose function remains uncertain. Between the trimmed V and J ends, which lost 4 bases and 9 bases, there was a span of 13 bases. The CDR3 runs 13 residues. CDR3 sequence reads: CASSPREYAEQFF. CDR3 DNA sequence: TGCGCCAGCAGTCCCAGGGAATATGCTGAGCAGTTCTTC.

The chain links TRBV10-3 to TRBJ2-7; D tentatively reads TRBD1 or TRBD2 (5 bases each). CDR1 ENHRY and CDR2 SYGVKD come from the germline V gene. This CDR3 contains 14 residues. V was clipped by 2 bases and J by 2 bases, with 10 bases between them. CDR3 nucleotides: TGTGCCATCAGTGAGGTCAGGGAGCCCTACGAGCAGTACTTC. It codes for CAISEVREPYEQYF.

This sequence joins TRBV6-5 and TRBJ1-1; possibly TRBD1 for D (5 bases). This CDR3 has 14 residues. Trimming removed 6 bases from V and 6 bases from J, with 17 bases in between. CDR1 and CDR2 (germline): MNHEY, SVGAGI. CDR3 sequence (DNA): TGTGCCAGCAGCCGGGGGAGCAATCTACCTGAAGCTTTCTTT. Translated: CASSRGSNLPEAFF.

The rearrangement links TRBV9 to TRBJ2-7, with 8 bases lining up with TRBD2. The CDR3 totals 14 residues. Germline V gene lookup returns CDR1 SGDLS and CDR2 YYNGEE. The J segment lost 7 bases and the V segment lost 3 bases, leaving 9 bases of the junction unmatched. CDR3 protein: CASSGNSGEGEQYF. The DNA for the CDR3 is TGTGCCAGCAGCGGTAATAGCGGGGAGGGGGAGCAGTACTTC.

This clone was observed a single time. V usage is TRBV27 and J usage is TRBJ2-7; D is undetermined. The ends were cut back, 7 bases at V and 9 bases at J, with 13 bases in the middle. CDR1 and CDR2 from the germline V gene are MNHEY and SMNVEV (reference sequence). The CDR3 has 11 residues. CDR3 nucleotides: TGTGCCAGCACCCAAGGTAGCTCGCAGTACTTC. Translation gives CASTQGSSQYF.

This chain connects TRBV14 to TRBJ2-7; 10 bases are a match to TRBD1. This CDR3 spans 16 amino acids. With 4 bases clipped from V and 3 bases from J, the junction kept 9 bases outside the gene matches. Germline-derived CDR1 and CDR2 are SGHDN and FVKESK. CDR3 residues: CASSRLGQGENYEQYF. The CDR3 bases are TGTGCCAGCAGCCGATTAGGACAGGGGGAAAACTACGAGCAGTACTTC.

The CDR3 spells CSGGGAKNIQYF. The CDR3 nucleotides read TGCAGCGGTGGGGGGGCCAAAAACATTCAGTACTTC. The chain uses TRBV29-1 and TRBJ2-4; weak D call: TRBD2 (6 bases). Germline V gene data show CDR1 as SQVTM and CDR2 as ANQGSEA. The CDR3 has 12 amino acids. Trimming pared 7 bases from V and 1 base from J, leaving 8 bases between.

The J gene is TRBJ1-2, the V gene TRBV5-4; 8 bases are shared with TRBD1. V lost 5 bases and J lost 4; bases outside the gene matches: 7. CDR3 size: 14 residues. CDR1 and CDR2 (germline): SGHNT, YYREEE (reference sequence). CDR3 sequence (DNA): TGTGCCAGCAGTACAGGACAGGGCCTCTATGGCTACACCTTC. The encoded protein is CASSTGQGLYGYTF.

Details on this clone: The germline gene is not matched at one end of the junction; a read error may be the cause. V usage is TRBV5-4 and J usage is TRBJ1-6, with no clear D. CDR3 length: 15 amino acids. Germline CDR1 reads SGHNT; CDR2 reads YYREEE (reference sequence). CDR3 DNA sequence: TGCGCCAGCAGCCAAGAAGATAGGGATAATTCACCCCTCCACTTT. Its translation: CASSQEDRDNSPLHF.

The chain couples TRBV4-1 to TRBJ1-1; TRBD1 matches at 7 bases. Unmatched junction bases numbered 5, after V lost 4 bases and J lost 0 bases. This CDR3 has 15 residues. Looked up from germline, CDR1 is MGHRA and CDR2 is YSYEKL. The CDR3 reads CASSLRDSMNTEAFF. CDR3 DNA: TGCGCCAGCAGCCTTCGGGACAGTATGAACACTGAAGCTTTCTTT.

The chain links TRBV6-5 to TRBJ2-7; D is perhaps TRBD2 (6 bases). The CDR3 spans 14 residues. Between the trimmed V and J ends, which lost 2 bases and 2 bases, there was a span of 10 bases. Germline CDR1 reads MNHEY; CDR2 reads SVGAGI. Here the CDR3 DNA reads TGTGCCAGCAGTTACGACGGGGGTCCCTACGAGCAGTACTTC. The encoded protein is CASSYDGGPYEQYF.

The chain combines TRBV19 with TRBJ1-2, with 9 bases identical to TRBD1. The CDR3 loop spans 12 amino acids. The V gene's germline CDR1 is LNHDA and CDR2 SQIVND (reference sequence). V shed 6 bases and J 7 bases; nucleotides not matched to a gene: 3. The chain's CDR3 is CASRGTGIGYTF. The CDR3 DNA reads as TGTGCCAGTAGGGGGACAGGGATTGGCTACACCTTC.

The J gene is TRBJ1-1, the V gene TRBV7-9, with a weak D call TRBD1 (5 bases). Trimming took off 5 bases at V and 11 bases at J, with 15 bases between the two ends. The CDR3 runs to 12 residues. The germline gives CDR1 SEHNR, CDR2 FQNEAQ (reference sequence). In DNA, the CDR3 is TGTGCCAGCAGCCCGCAGGGCGGGAGGGCTTTCTTT. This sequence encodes CASSPQGGRAFF.

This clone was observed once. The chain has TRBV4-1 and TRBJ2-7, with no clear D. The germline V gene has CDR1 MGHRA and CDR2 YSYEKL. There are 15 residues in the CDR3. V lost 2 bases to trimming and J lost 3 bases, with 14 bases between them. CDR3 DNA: TGCGCCAGCAGCCAAATTCCGGTTCTCTACTACGAGCAGTACTTC. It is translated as CASSQIPVLYYEQYF.

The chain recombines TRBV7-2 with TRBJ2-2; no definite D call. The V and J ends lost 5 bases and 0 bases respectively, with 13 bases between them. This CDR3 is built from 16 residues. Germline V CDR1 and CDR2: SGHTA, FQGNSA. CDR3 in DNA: TGTGCCAGCAGCCCGAGCTTGGTTGCGAACACCGGGGAGCTGTTTTTT. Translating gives CASSPSLVANTGELFF.

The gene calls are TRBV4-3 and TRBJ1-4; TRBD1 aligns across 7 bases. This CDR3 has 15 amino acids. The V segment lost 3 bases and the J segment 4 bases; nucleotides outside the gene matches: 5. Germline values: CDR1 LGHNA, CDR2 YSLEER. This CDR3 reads CASSQNRDSNEKLFF. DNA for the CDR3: TGCGCCAGCAGCCAGAACCGGGACAGTAATGAAAAACTGTTTTTT.

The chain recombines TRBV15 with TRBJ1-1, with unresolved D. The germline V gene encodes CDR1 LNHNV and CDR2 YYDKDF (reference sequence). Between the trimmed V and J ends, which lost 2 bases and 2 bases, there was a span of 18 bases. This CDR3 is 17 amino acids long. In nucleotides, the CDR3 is TGTGCCACCAGCAGAACGACGTCAGGACTAGAAAACACTGAAGCTTTCTTT. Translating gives CATSRTTSGLENTEAFF.